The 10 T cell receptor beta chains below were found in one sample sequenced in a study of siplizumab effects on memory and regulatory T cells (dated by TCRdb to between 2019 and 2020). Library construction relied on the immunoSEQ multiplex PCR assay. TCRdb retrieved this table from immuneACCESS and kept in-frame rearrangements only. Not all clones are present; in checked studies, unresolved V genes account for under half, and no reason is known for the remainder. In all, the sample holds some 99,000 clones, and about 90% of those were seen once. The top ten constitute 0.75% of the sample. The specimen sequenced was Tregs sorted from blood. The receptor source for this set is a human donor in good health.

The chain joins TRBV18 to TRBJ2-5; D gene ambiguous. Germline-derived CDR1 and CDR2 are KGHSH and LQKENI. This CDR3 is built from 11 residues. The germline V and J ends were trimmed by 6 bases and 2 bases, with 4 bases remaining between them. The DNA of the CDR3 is TGTGCCAGCTCTACACAAGAGACCCAGTACTTC. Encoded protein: CASSTQETQYF.

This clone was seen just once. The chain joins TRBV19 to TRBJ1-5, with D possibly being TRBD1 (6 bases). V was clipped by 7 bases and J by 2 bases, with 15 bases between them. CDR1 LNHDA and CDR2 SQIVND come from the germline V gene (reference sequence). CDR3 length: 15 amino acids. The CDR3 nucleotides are TGTGCCAGTACTCCGGGGGCGATGGGCAATCAGCCCCAGCATTTT. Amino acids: CASTPGAMGNQPQHF.

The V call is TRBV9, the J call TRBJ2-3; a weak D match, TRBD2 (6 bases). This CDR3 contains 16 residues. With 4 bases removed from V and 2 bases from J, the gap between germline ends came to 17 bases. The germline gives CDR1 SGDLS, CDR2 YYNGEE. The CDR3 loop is CASSPPLGGTTDTQYF. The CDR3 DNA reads TGTGCCAGCAGCCCACCACTTGGGGGGACCACAGATACGCAGTATTTT.

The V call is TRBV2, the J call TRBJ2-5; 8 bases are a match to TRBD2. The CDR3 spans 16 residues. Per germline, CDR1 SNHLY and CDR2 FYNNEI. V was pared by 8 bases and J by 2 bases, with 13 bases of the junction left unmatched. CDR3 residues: CASSGGSGGIQETQYF. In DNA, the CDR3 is TGTGCCAGCTCGGGGGGGAGCGGGGGCATACAAGAGACCCAGTACTTC.

CDR3 in amino acids: CASSRLAGSEAFF. CDR3 bases: TGCGCCAGCAGCCGTCTGGCAGGCTCTGAAGCTTTCTTT. The chain has TRBV4-1 and TRBJ1-1; D is ambiguous. The germline V gene has CDR1 MGHRA and CDR2 YSYEKL. The CDR3 extends over 13 amino acids. The V gene lost 4 bases and the J gene lost 6 bases, with 12 bases spanning the gap.

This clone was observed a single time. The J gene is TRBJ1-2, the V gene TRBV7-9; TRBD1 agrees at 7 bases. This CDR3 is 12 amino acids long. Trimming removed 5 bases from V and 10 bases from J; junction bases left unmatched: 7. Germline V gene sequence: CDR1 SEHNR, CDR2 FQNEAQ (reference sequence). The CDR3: CASSPGTEIYTF. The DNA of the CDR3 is TGTGCCAGCAGCCCCGGGACAGAGATCTACACCTTC.

The CDR3 region is CASSPNRQETQYF. The CDR3 nucleotides read TGTGCCAGCTCACCAAACCGGCAAGAGACCCAGTACTTC. The chain recombines TRBV18 with TRBJ2-5; D is unresolved. Trimming left V 2 bases short and J 2 bases short, with 6 bases between. The CDR3 has 13 amino acids. Germline V gene sequence: CDR1 KGHSH, CDR2 LQKENI. Drawing the rest from reference TRBV18 and TRBJ2-5, the complete variable domain is NAGVMQNPRHLVRRRGQEARLRCSPMKGHSHVYWYRQLPEEGLKFMVYLQKENIIDESGMPKERFSAEFPKEGPSILRIQQVVRGDSAAYFCASSPNRQETQYFGPGTRLLVL.

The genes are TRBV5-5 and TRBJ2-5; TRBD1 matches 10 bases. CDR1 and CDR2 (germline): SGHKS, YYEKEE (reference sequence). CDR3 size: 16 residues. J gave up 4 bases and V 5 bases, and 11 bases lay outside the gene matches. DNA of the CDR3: TGTGCCAGCAGTTTTCGTTCCGGGACAGGGGTAGAGACCCAGTACTTC. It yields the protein CASSFRSGTGVETQYF.

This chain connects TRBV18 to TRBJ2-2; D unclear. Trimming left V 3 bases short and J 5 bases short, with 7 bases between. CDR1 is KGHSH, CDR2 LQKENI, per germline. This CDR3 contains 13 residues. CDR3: CASSPTETGELFF. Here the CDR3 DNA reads TGTGCCAGCTCACCTACGGAAACCGGGGAGCTGTTTTTT. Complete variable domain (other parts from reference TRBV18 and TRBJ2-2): NAGVMQNPRHLVRRRGQEARLRCSPMKGHSHVYWYRQLPEEGLKFMVYLQKENIIDESGMPKERFSAEFPKEGPSILRIQQVVRGDSAAYFCASSPTETGELFFGEGSRLTVL.

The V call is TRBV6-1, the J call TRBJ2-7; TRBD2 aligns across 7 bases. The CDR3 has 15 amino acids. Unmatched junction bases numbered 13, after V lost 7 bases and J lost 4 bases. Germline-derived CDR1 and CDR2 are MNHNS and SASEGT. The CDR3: CASIFAAGTLYEQYF. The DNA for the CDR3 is TGTGCCAGCATTTTTGCAGCGGGGACGTTGTACGAGCAGTACTTC.